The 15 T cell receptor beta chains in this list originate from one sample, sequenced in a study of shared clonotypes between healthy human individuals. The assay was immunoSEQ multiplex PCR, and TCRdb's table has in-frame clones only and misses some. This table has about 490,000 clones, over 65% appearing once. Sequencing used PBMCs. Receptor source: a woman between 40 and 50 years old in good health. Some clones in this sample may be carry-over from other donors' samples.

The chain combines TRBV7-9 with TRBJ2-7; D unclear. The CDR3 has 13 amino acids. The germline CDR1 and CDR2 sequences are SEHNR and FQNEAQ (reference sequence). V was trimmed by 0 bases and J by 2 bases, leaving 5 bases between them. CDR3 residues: CASSLAVTYEQYF. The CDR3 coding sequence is TGTGCCAGCAGCTTAGCGGTGACCTACGAGCAGTACTTC.

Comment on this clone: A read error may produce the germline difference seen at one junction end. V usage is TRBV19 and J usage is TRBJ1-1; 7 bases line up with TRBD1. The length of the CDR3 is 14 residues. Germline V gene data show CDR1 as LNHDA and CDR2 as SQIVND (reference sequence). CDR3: CTSRRGQRNTEAFF. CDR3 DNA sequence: TGTACCAGTAGAAGGGGACAGCGGAACACTGAAGCTTTCTTT.

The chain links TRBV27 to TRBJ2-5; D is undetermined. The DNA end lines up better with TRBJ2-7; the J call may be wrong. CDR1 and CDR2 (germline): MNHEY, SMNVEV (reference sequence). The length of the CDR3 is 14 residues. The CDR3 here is CASSLSAGSYEQYF. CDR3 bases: TGTGCCAGCAGTTTATCGGCCGGCTCCTACGAGCAGTACTTC.

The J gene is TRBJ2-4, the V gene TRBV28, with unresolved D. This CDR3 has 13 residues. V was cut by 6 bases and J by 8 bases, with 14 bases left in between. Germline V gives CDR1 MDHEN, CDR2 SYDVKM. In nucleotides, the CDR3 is TGTGCCAGCAGCTATGAGGTACGGGACATTCAGTACTTC. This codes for CASSYEVRDIQYF.

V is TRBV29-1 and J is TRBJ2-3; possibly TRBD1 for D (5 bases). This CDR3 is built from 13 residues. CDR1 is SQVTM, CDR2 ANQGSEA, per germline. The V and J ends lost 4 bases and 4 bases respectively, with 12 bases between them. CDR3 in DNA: TGCAGCGTTGCCAGGGTTGATGCAGATACGCAGTATTTT. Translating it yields CSVARVDADTQYF.

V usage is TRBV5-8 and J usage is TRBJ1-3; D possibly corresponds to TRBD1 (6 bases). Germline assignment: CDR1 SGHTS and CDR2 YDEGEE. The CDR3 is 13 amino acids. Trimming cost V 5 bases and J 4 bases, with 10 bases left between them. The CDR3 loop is CASRPGQGNTIYF. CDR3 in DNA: TGTGCCAGCAGACCCGGACAGGGAAACACCATATATTTT.

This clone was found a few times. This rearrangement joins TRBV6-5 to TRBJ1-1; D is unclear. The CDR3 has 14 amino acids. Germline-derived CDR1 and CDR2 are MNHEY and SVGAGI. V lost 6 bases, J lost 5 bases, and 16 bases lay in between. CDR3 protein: CASSLRGRSTEAFF. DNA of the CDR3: TGTGCCAGCAGCCTACGAGGGAGGAGTACTGAAGCTTTCTTT.

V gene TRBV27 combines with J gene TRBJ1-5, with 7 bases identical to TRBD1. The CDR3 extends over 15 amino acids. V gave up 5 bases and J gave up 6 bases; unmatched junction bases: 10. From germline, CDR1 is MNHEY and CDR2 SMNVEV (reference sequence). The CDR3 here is CASSGQTGHSQPQHF. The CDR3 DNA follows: TGTGCCAGCAGTGGGCAGACAGGGCATAGTCAGCCCCAGCATTTT.

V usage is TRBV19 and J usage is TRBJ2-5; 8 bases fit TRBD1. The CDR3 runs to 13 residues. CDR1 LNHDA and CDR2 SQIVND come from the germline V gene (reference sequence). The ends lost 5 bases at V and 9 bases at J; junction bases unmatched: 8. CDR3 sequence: CASSGEDRVAQYF. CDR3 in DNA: TGTGCCAGTAGTGGGGAGGACAGGGTGGCCCAGTACTTC.

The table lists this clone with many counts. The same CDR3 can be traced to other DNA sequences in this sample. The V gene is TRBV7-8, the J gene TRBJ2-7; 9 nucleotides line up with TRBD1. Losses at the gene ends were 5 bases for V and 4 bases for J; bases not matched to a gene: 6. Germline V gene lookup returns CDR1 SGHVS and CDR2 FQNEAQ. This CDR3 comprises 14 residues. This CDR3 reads CASSTYRGRYEQYF. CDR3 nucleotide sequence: TGTGCCAGCAGCACCTACAGGGGGCGTTACGAGCAGTACTTC.

CDR3 residues: CASSNRSSGANVLTF. In DNA, the CDR3 is TGTGCCAGCAGCAATCGTAGCTCTGGGGCCAACGTCCTGACTTTC. This chain links TRBV7-9 with TRBJ2-6; D ambiguous. The germline gives CDR1 SEHNR, CDR2 FQNEAQ (reference sequence). V lost 5 bases, J lost 0 bases, and 8 bases lay in between. This CDR3 contains 15 residues. Full variable domain (rest looked up from reference TRBV7-9 and TRBJ2-6): DTGVSQNPRHKITKRGQNVTFRCDPISEHNRLYWYRQTLGQGPEFLTYFQNEAQLEKSRLLSDRFSAERPKGSFSTLEIQRTEQGDSAMYLCASSNRSSGANVLTFGAGSRLTVL.

The CDR3 DNA is TGTGCCAGCAGCTTAGGGGTAGTCAATGAGCAGTTCTTC. It is translated as CASSLGVVNEQFF. The V gene is TRBV7-9, the J gene TRBJ2-1; no clear D gene. V was shortened by 1 base and J by 6 bases, with 7 bases between the two germline ends. The CDR3 spans 13 residues. Germline CDR1 and CDR2: SEHNR and FQNEAQ (reference sequence). The full variable domain, completed using reference TRBV7-9 and TRBJ2-1, is DTGVSQNPRHKITKRGQNVTFRCDPISEHNRLYWYRQTLGQGPEFLTYFQNEAQLEKSRLLSDRFSAERPKGSFSTLEIQRTEQGDSAMYLCASSLGVVNEQFFGPGTRLTVL.

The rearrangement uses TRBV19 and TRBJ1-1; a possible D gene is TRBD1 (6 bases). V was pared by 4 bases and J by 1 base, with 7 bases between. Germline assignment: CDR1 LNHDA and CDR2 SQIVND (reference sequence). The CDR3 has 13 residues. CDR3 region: CASSKQGNTEAFF. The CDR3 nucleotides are TGTGCCAGTAGTAAACAGGGGAACACTGAAGCTTTCTTT.

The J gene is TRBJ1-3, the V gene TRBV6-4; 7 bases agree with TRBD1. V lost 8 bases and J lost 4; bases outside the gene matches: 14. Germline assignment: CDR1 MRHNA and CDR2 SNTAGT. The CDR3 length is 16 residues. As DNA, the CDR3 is TGTGCCAGCCCCAAGCCCGACAGGGTTGGCGGAAACACCATATATTTT. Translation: CASPKPDRVGGNTIYF.

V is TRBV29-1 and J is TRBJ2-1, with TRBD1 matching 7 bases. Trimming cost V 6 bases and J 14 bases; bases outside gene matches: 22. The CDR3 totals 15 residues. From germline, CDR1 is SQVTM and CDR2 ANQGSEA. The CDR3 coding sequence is TGCAGCGTCCTACCGGACAGGATAGGAATAGCAACGGAGTTCTTC. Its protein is CSVLPDRIGIATEFF.